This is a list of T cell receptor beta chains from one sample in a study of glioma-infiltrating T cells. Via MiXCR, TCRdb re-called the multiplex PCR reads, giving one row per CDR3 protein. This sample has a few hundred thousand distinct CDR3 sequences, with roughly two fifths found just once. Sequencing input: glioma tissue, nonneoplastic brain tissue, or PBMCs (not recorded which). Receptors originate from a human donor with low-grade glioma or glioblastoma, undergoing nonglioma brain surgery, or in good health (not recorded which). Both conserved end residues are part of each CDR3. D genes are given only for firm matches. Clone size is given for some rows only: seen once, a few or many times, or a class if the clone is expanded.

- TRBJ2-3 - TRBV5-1 CASSLPYLQGLYTQYF TGCGCCAGCAGCTTGCCATACCTACAGGGATTGTATACGCAGTATTTT
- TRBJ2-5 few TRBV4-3 CASSLSGTGRETQYF TGCGCCAGCAGCCTCTCCGGGACGGGGAGAGAGACCCAGTACTTC
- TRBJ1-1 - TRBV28 CASGPVEWGENTEAFF TGTGCCAGCGGTCCCGTTGAGTGGGGGGAGAACACTGAAGCTTTCTTT
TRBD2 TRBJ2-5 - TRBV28 CASSFREGGTQYF TGTGCCAGCAGTTTTCGGGAGGGGGGGACCCAGTACTTC
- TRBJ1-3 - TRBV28 CASSTLSGNIIYF TGTGCCAGCTCGACCCTCTCTGGAAACATCATATATTTT
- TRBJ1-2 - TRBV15 CATSRSKEPLGYTF TGTGCCACCAGCAGATCCAAAGAGCCCTTAGGCTACACCTTC
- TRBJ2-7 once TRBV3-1 CASSQEHLSYEQYF TGTGCCAGCAGCCAAGAACACCTCTCCTACGAGCAGTACTTC
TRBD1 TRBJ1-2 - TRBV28 CASSLDRGLNYGYTF TGTGCCAGCAGCTTAGACAGGGGGCTGAACTATGGCTACACCTTC
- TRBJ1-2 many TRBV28 CASSSSGFTNYGYTF TGTGCCAGCAGTTCATCAGGGTTTACTAACTATGGCTACACCTTC
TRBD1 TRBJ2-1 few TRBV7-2 CASSHTGGVNEQFF TGTGCCAGCAGTCATACAGGGGGCGTCAATGAGCAGTTCTTC
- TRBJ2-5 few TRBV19 CASSIGGSGETQYF TGTGCCAGTAGTATCGGTGGGAGCGGAGAGACCCAGTACTTC
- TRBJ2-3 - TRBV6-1 CASSVDPRGRGTDTQYF TGTGCCAGCAGCGTAGACCCGAGAGGACGGGGCACAGATACGCAGTATTTT
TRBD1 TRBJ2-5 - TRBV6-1 CAGRNSYRGLKTQYF TGTGCCGGCAGAAACTCCTACAGGGGGTTAAAGACCCAGTACTTC
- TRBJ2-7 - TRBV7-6 CASSLEPRIVGAAFGYEQYF TGTGCCAGCAGCTTAGAGCCCCGGATAGTTGGGGCCGCCTTCGGGTACGAGCAGTACTTC
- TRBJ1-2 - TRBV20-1 CSATPLGTPYYTF TGCAGTGCGACACCCCTCGGTACACCATACTACACCTTC
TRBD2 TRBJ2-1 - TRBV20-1 CSAPTSGRTYNEQFF TGCAGTGCGCCCACTAGCGGGAGGACCTACAATGAGCAGTTCTTC
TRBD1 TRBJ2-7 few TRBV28 CASSMSGTGFSYEQYF TGTGCCAGCAGTATGTCCGGGACAGGGTTCTCCTACGAGCAGTACTTC
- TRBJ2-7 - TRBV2 CASSERRPSSYEQYF TGTGCCAGCAGTGAACGACGTCCGAGCTCCTACGAGCAGTACTTC
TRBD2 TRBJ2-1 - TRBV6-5 CASSYSQGTSWGSYNEQFF TGTGCCAGCAGTTATAGCCAGGGGACTAGTTGGGGCTCCTACAATGAGCAGTTCTTC
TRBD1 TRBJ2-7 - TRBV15 CATSRDRGTGGSYEQYF TGTGCCACCAGCAGAGATCGGGGGACAGGGGGTTCCTACGAGCAGTACTTC
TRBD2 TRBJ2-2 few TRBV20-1 CSATTSGRFTGELFF TGCAGTGCTACTACTAGCGGGAGGTTCACCGGGGAGCTGTTTTTT
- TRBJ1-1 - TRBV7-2 CASRNSELTEAFF TGTGCCAGCAGGAACTCAGAGTTGACTGAAGCTTTCTTT
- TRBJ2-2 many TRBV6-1 CASSLGSGTGELFF TGTGCCAGCAGTTTGGGGTCCGGCACCGGGGAGCTGTTTTTT
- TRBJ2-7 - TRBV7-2 CASSLARQGGGYEQYF TGTGCCAGCAGCTTAGCTCGGCAGGGGGGTGGCTACGAGCAGTACTTC
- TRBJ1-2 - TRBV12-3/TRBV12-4 CASSLGQSGYTF TGTGCCAGCAGTTTAGGGCAGTCGGGCTACACCTTC
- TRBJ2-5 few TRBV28 CASRDPINQETQYF TGTGCCAGCAGGGACCCGATCAACCAAGAGACCCAGTACTTC
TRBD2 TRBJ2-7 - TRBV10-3 CAIRAGEVGAGGVHYEQYF TGTGCCATCAGGGCAGGGGAAGTAGGAGCGGGAGGGGTGCACTACGAGCAGTACTTC
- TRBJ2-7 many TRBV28 CASRLGLTSYEQYF TGTGCCAGCAGGCTGGGACTGACCTCCTACGAGCAGTACTTC
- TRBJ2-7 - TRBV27 CASREAGVIGEQYF TGTGCCAGCAGAGAAGCCGGGGTTATCGGCGAGCAGTACTTC
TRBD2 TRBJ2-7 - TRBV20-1 CSARDFGGRHTYEQYF TGCAGTGCTAGAGATTTCGGCGGGAGGCACACCTACGAGCAGTACTTC
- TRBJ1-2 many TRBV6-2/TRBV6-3 CASKYGENYGYTF TGTGCCAGCAAGTACGGAGAGAACTATGGCTACACCTTC
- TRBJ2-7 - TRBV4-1 CASSQVGNEQYF TGCGCCAGCAGCCAAGTGGGTAACGAGCAGTACTTC